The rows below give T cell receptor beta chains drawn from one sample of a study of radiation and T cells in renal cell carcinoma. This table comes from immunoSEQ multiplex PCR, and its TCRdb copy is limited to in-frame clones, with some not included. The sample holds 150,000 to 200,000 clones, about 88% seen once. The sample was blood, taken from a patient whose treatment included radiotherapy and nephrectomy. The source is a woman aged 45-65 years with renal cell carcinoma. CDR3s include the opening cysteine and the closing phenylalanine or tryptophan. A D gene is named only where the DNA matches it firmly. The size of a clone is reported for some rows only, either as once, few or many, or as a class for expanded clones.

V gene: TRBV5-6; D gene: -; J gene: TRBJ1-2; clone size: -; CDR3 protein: CASSLVGPNYGYTF; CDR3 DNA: TGTGCCAGCAGCTTGGTAGGACCCAACTATGGCTACACCTTC
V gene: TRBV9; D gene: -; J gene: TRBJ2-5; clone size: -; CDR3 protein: CASSTFEAFLETQYF; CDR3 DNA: TGTGCCAGCAGCACTTTCGAGGCCTTCTTGGAGACCCAGTACTTC
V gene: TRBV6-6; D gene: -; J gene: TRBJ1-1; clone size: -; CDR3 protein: CASSGTRNTEAFF; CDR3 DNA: TGTGCCAGCAGTGGGACGAGGAACACTGAAGCTTTCTTT
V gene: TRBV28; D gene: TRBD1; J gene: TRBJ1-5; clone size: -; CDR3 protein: CASSLEAGGSNQPQHF; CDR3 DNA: TGTGCCAGCAGTTTGGAGGCAGGGGGTAGCAATCAGCCCCAGCATTTT
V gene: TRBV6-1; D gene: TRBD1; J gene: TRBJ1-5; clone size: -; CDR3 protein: CASRFGQGENQPQHF; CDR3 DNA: TGTGCCAGCAGATTCGGACAGGGGGAGAATCAGCCCCAGCATTTT
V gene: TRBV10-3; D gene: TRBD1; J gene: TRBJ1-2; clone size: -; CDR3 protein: CAISDPDPTGEGYGYTF; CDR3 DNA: TGTGCCATCAGTGACCCCGATCCGACAGGGGAGGGCTATGGCTACACCTTC
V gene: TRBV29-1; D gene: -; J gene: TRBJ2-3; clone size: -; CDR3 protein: CSVEGGGQDTQYF; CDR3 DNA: TGCAGCGTGGAGGGTGGGGGGCAGGATACGCAGTATTTT
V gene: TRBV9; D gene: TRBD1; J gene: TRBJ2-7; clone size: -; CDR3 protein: CASSGDRAYEQYF; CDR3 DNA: TGTGCCAGCAGCGGCGACAGGGCCTACGAGCAGTACTTC
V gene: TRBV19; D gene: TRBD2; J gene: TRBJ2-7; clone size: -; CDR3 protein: CASSLAGGPYEQYF; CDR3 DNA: TGTGCCAGTAGTTTAGCGGGGGGTCCCTACGAGCAGTACTTC
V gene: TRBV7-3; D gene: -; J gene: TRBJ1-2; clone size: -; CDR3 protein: CASSLRGGQLSYGYTF; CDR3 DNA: TGTGCCAGCAGCTTAAGGGGGGGTCAGCTTAGCTATGGCTACACCTTC
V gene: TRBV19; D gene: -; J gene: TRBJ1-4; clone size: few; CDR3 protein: CASSPRQGRGEKLFF; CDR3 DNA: TGTGCCAGTAGTCCCCGGCAGGGGCGAGGTGAAAAACTGTTTTTT
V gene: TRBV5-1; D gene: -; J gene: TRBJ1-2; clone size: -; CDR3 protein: CASSAVVTASQGKHGYTF; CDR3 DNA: TGCGCCAGCAGCGCCGTCGTCACAGCAAGTCAAGGAAAACATGGCTACACCTTC
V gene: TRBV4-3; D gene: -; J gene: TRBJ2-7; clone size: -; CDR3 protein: CASSQVSGPYEQYF; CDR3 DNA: TGCGCCAGCAGCCAAGTTTCAGGCCCCTACGAGCAGTACTTC
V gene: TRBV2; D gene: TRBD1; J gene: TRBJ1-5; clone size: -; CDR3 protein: CASSDGQGGTQPQHF; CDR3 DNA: TGTGCCAGCAGTGATGGACAGGGAGGGACTCAGCCCCAGCATTTT
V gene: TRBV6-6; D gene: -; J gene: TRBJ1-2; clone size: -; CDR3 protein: CASSKRQVYGYTF; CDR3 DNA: TGTGCCAGCAGCAAGAGACAGGTCTATGGCTACACCTTC
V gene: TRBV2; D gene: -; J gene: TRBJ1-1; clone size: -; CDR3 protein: CASSDRGQGTNTEAFF; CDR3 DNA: TGTGCCAGCAGTGACCGTGGGCAGGGAACGAACACTGAAGCTTTCTTT
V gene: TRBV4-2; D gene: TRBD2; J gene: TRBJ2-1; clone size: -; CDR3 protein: CASSQAGTSGTGRNEQFF; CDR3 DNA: TGTGCCAGCAGCCAAGCCGGGACTAGCGGCACTGGTCGAAATGAGCAGTTCTTC
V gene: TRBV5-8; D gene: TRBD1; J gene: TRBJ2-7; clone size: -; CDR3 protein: CASSSGQGFHEQYF; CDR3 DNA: TGTGCCAGCAGCTCGGGACAGGGGTTTCACGAGCAGTACTTC
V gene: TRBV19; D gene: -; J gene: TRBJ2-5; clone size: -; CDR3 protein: CASRADRRETQYF; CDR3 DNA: TGTGCCAGTAGAGCTGATAGAAGGGAGACCCAGTACTTC
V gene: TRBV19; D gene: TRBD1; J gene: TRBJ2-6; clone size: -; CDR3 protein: CASSIWTGDSGANVLTF; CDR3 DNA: TGTGCCAGTAGTATCTGGACAGGGGACTCTGGGGCCAACGTCCTGACTTTC
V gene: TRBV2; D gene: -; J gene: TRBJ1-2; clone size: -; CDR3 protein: CASSEQTYGYTF; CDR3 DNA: TGTGCCAGCAGTGAACAGACCTATGGCTACACCTTC
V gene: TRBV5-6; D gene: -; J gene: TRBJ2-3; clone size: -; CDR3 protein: CASSSVGGAGADTQYF; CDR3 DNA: TGTGCCAGCAGCTCGGTAGGGGGGGCGGGCGCAGATACGCAGTATTTT
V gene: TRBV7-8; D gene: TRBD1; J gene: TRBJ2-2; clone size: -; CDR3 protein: CASSRSGTGETGELFF; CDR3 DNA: TGTGCCAGCAGCCGATCCGGGACAGGGGAAACCGGGGAGCTGTTTTTT
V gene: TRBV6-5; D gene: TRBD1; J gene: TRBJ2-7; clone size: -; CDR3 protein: CASSYGGTGTYEQYF; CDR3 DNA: TGTGCCAGCAGTTATGGTGGGACAGGGACCTACGAGCAGTACTTC
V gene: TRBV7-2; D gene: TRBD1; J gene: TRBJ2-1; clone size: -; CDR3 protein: CASSLRGQGSYNEQFF; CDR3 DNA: TGTGCCAGCAGCTTACGGGGACAGGGCTCCTACAATGAGCAGTTCTTC
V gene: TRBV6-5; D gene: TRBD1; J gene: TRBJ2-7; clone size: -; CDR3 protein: CASSYAGQGFEQYF; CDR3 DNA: TGTGCCAGCAGTTACGCGGGACAGGGGTTCGAGCAGTACTTC
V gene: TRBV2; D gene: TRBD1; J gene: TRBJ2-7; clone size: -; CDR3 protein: CASRDRGPSEQYF; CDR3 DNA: TGTGCCAGCAGGGACAGGGGTCCTAGCGAGCAGTACTTC
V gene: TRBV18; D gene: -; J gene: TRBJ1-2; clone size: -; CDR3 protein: CASSPGIFGALANYGYTF; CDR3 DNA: TGTGCCAGCTCACCCGGTATTTTCGGGGCCTTAGCTAACTATGGCTACACCTTC
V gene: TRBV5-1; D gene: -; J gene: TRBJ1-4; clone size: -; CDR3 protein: CASSLYGSSNEKLFF; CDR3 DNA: TGCGCCAGCAGCTTGTACGGTAGTTCTAATGAAAAACTGTTTTTT
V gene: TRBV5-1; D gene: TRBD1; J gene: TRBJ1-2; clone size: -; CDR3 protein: CASSSRQGAEVYGYTF; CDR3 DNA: TGCGCCAGCAGCTCACGACAGGGGGCCGAGGTGTATGGCTACACCTTC
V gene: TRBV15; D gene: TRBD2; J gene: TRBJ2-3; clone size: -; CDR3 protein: CATSTIRLAGGLRTDTQYF; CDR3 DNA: TGTGCCACCAGCACAATAAGACTAGCGGGGGGGCTTCGCACAGATACGCAGTATTTT
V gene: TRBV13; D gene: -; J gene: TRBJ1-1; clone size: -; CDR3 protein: CASSFRGAGPGNTEAFF; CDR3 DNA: TGTGCCAGCAGCTTCCGGGGGGCAGGGCCAGGGAACACTGAAGCTTTCTTT
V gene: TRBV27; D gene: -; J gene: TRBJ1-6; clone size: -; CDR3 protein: CASSPGLDSPLHF; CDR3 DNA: TGTGCCAGCAGTCCGGGACTAGATTCACCCCTCCACTTT
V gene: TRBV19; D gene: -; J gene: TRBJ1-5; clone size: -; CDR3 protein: CASSPPVGVSNQPQHF; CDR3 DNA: TGTGCCAGTAGTCCCCCGGTTGGGGTTAGCAATCAGCCCCAGCATTTT
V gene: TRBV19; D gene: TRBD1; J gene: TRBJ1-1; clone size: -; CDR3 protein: CASSIKAGGGVNTEAFF; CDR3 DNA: TGTGCCAGTAGTATTAAGGCAGGGGGCGGGGTGAACACTGAAGCTTTCTTT
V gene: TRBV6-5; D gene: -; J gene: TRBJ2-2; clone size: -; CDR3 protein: CASRTSTGELFF; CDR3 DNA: TGTGCCAGCAGAACCTCCACCGGGGAGCTGTTTTTT
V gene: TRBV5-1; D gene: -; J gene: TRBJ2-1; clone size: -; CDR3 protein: CASSSLHEQFF; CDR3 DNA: TGCGCCAGCAGCTCACTCCATGAGCAGTTCTTC
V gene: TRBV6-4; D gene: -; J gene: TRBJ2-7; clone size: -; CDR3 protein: CASTSISSYEQYF; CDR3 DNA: TGTGCCAGCACTTCCATCAGCTCCTACGAGCAGTACTTC
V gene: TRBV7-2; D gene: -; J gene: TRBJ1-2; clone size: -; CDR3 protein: CASSFLIQGYTF; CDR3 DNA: TGTGCCAGCAGCTTCCTTATTCAGGGCTACACCTTC